The entry below gives a single T cell receptor (beta chain) sequence along with its context. Trimming took 5 bases from V and 4 from J, leaving 15 bases between them. Germline V CDR1 and CDR2: SGHTA, FQGNSA. The CDR3 is made up of 15 amino acids. The sample comes from a study of OX40 agonist ivuxolimab in advanced cancers. Using immunoSEQ multiplex PCR, the repertoire was profiled, and TCRdb retains in-frame clones only, with some absent. The sample comprises about 45,000 clones, about nine tenths of which are singletons, and around 1% rests with the top ten. This receptor was obtained from an adult with an advanced solid tumor such as melanoma, head and neck, liver or kidney cancer. The material was CD4+ or CD8+ T cells sorted from blood, obtained in a trial of the OX40 agonist ivuxolimab. The V gene is TRBV7-2, the J gene TRBJ2-1, with unresolved D. The CDR3 protein is CASSLLGSLYNEQFF. As DNA, the CDR3 is TGTGCCAGCAGCCTCCTAGGCTCACTTTACAATGAGCAGTTCTTC.